These 9 T cell receptor beta chains came from one sample sequenced in a study of OX40 agonist ivuxolimab in advanced cancers. The method was immunoSEQ multiplex PCR; TCRdb's version includes in-frame clones alone and lacks a portion of them. The sample records roughly 87,000 clones, more than 80% being singletons. The sequences come from CD4+ or CD8+ T cells sorted from blood, collected in a trial of the OX40 agonist ivuxolimab. All receptors come from an adult with an advanced solid tumor such as melanoma, head and neck, liver or kidney cancer.

The chain has TRBV5-4 and TRBJ1-2; the match to TRBD1 covers 9 bases. The trim removed 0 bases at V and 3 bases at J, leaving 0 bases unmatched. The CDR3 loop spans 14 amino acids. Looked up from germline, CDR1 is SGHNT and CDR2 is YYREEE (reference sequence). CDR3 DNA sequence: TGTGCCAGCAGCTTGGGGGACAGGGACTATGGCTACACCTTC. It yields the protein CASSLGDRDYGYTF.

The gene calls are TRBV9 and TRBJ1-2, with unresolved D. The CDR3 contains 13 residues. In germline, CDR1 is SGDLS, CDR2 YYNGEE. Between the trimmed V and J ends, which lost 3 bases and 5 bases, there was a span of 11 bases. Written as DNA, the CDR3 is TGTGCCAGCAGCGCACAAACCCGATATGGCTACACCTTC. Translating it yields CASSAQTRYGYTF.

The chain uses TRBV4-1 and TRBJ1-1; D gene ambiguous. V lost 5 bases to trimming and J lost 2 bases, with 12 bases between them. Germline CDR1 and CDR2: MGHRA and YSYEKL. CDR3 size: 14 residues. The CDR3 is CASSFQVGNTEAFF. In nucleotides, the CDR3 is TGCGCCAGCAGCTTCCAGGTCGGAAACACTGAAGCTTTCTTT.

The chain carries TRBV9 and TRBJ2-1; D is ambiguous. V lost 0 bases and J lost 9, with 10 bases in between. CDR3 length: 13 residues. CDR1 and CDR2 from the germline V gene are SGDLS and YYNGEE. The CDR3 loop is CASSVGQKSEQFF. CDR3 DNA sequence: TGTGCCAGCAGCGTAGGGCAAAAGAGTGAGCAGTTCTTC. The full variable domain, rest sourced from reference TRBV9 and TRBJ2-1, is DSGVTQTPKHLITATGQRVTLRCSPRSGDLSVYWYQQSLDQGLQFLIQYYNGEERAKGNILERFSAQQFPDLHSELNLSSLELGDSALYFCASSVGQKSEQFFGPGTRLTVL.

This sequence joins TRBV27 and TRBJ2-1, with TRBD2 as a possible D gene (6 bases). Trimming took off 6 bases at V and 4 bases at J, with 13 bases between the two ends. CDR3 length equals 14 residues. Germline V gene data show CDR1 as MNHEY and CDR2 as SMNVEV (reference sequence). In DNA, the CDR3 is TGTGCCAGCAGACCTCTCGGGGGATACAATGAGCAGTTCTTC. As protein: CASRPLGGYNEQFF.

On this clone: This sample also contains other DNA sequences that code for the same CDR3. The chain links TRBV5-1 to TRBJ2-1; the D is unclear. CDR1 SGHRS and CDR2 YFSETQ come from the germline V gene. This CDR3 has 13 amino acids. V lost 1 base to trimming and J lost 4 bases, with 6 bases between them. The CDR3 nucleotides are TGCGCCAGCAGCTTGAACGGTTACAATGAGCAGTTCTTC. This sequence encodes CASSLNGYNEQFF. Full variable domain (missing parts from reference TRBV5-1 and TRBJ2-1): KAGVTQTPRYLIKTRGQQVTLSCSPISGHRSVSWYQQTPGQGLQFLFEYFSETQRNKGNFPGRFSGRQFSNSRSEMNVSTLELGDSALYLCASSLNGYNEQFFGPGTRLTVL.

The V and J genes are TRBV29-1 and TRBJ2-7; unclear D gene. Germline-derived CDR1 and CDR2 are SQVTM and ANQGSEA. The V end was cut by 1 base, the J end by 2 bases, with 3 bases between. The CDR3 sequence is 11 residues long. CDR3 sequence (DNA): TGCAGCGTTGAAGTCACCTACGAGCAGTACTTC. Translation gives CSVEVTYEQYF.

The V and J genes are TRBV2 and TRBJ1-5; D gene ambiguous. The CDR3 loop spans 15 amino acids. With 7 bases removed from V and 3 bases from J, the gap between germline ends came to 16 bases. Germline CDR1 reads SNHLY; CDR2 reads FYNNEI. The CDR3 DNA follows: TGTGCCAGCAAGGACCAGGCGTTGCTCAATCAGCCCCAGCATTTT. Protein: CASKDQALLNQPQHF.

The V and J genes are TRBV19 and TRBJ2-1; D perhaps matches TRBD2 (6 bases). CDR3 length: 16 amino acids. Germline lookup yields CDR1 LNHDA and CDR2 SQIVND (reference sequence). The V gene lost 4 bases and the J gene lost 0 bases, with 13 bases spanning the gap. Here the CDR3 DNA reads TGTGCCAGTAGTAATATAGCGGCTTACTCCTACAATGAGCAGTTCTTC. This codes for CASSNIAAYSYNEQFF.